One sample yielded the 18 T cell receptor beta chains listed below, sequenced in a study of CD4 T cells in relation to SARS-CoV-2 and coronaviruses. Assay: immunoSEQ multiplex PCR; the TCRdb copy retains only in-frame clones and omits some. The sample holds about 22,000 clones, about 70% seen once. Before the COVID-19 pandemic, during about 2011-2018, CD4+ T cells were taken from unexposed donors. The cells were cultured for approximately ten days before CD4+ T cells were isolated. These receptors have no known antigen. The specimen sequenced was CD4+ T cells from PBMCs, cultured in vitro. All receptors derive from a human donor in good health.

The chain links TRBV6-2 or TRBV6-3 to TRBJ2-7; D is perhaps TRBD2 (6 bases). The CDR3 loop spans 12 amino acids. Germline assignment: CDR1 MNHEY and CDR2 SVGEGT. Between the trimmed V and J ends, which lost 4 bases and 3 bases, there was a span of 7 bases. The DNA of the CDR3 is TGTGCCAGCAGTTTTAGCGGCTACGAGCAGTACTTC. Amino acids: CASSFSGYEQYF.

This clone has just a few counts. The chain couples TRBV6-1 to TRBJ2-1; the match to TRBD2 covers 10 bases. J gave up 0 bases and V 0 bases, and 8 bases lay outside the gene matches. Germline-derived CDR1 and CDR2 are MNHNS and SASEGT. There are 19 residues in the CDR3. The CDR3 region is CASSEALAGEVSSYNEQFF. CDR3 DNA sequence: TGTGCCAGCAGTGAAGCGCTAGCGGGGGAGGTGAGCTCCTACAATGAGCAGTTCTTC.

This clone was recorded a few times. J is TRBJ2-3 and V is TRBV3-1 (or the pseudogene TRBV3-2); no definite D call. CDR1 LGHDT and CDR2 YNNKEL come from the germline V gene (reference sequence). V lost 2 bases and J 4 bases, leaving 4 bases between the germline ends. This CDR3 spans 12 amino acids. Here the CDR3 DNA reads TGTGCCAGCAGCCAACCCCCAGATACGCAGTATTTT. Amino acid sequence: CASSQPPDTQYF.

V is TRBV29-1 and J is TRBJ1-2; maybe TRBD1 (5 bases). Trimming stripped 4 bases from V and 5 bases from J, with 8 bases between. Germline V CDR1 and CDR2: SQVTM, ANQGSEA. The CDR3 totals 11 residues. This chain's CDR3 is CSVAREYGYTF. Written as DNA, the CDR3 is TGCAGCGTTGCCAGGGAATATGGCTACACCTTC.

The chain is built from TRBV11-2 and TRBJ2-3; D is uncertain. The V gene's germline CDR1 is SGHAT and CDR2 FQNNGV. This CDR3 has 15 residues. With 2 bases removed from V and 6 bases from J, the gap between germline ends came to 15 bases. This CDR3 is CASSLRGPSADTQYF. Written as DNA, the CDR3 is TGTGCCAGCAGCTTACGAGGCCCCTCGGCGGATACGCAGTATTTT.

The CDR3 region is CASSAQLTDTQYF. In DNA, the CDR3 is TGTGCCAGCAGTGCCCAGCTCACAGATACGCAGTATTTT. V gene TRBV2 combines with J gene TRBJ2-3, with unresolved D. V lost 4 bases and J lost 2, with 7 bases in between. From germline, CDR1 is SNHLY and CDR2 FYNNEI. There are 13 residues in the CDR3.

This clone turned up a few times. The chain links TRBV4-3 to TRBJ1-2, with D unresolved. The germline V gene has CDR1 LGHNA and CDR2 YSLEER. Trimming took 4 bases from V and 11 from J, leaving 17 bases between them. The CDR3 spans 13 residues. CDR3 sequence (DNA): TGCGCCAGCAGCCCCCAGAGGGATGGATTTTACACCTTC. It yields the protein CASSPQRDGFYTF.

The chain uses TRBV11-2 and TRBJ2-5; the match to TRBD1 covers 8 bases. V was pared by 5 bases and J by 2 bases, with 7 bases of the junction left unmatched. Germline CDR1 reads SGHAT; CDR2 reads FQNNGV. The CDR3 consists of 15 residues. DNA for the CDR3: TGTGCCAGCAGCACACTGGGACAGGAGCAAGAGACCCAGTACTTC. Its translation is CASSTLGQEQETQYF. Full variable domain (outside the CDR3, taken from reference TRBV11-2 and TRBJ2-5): EAGVAQSPRYKIIEKRQSVAFWCNPISGHATLYWYQQILGQGPKLLIQFQNNGVVDDSQLPKDRFSAERLKGVDSTLKIQPAKLEDSAVYLCASSTLGQEQETQYFGPGTRLLVL.

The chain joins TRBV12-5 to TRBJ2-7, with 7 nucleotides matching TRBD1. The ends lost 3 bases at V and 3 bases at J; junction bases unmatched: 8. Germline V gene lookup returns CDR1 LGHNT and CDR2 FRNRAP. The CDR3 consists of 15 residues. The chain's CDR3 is CASGFNRGQIYEQYF. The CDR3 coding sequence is TGTGCTAGTGGTTTCAACAGGGGCCAAATCTACGAGCAGTACTTC.

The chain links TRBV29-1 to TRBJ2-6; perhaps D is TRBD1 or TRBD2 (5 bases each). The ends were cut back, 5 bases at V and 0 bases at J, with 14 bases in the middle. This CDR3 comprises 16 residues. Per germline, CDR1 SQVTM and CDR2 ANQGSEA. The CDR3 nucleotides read TGCAGCGTTTATGGGACGGGAAGCTCTGGGGCCAACGTCCTGACTTTC. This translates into CSVYGTGSSGANVLTF. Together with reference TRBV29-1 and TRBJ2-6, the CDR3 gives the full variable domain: SAVISQKPSRDICQRGTSLTIQCQVDSQVTMMFWYRQQPGQSLTLIATANQGSEATYESGFVIDKFPISRPNLTFSTLTVSNMSPEDSSIYLCSVYGTGSSGANVLTFGAGSRLTVL.

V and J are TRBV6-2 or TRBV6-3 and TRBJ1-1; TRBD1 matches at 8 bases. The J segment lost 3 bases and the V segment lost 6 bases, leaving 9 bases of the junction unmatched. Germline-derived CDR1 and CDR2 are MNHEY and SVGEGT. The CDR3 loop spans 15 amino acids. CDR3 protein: CASSLDQGADTEAFF. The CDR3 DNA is TGTGCCAGCAGCCTAGATCAGGGGGCGGACACTGAAGCTTTCTTT.

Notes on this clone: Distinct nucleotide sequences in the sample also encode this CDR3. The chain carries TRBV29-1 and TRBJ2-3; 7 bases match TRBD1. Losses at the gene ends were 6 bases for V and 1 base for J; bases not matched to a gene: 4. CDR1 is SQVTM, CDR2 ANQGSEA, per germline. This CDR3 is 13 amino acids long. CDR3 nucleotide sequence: TGCAGCGTGAGACAGGGAGGCACAGATACGCAGTATTTT. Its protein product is CSVRQGGTDTQYF.

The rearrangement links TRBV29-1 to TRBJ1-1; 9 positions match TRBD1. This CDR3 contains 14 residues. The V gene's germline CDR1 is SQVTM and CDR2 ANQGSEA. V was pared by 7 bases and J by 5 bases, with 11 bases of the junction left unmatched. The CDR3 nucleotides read TGCAGCGCCAATCAACAGGGGGCAAGGACTGAAGCTTTCTTT. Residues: CSANQQGARTEAFF.

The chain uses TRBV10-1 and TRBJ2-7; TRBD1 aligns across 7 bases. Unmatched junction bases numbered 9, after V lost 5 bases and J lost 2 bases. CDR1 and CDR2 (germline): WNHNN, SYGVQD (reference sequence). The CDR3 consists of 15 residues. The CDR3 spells CASSIFGQETYEQYF. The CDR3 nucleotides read TGCGCCAGCAGTATCTTTGGACAGGAGACCTACGAGCAGTACTTC.

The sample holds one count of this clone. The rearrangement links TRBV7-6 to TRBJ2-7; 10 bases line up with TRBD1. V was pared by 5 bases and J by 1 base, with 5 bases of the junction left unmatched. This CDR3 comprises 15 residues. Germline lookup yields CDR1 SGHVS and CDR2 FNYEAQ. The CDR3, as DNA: TGTGCCAGCAGCCTCGACAGGGGGCGTTCCTACGAGCAGTACTTC. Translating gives CASSLDRGRSYEQYF.

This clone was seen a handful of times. The CDR3 reads CASSQVGVTNTGELFF. The CDR3 DNA sequence: TGTGCCAGCAGCCAAGTAGGGGTTACGAACACCGGGGAGCTGTTTTTT. The chain recombines TRBV3-1 (or the pseudogene TRBV3-2) with TRBJ2-2, with a tentative D call TRBD1 (5 bases). Germline V CDR1 and CDR2: LGHDT, YNNKEL (reference sequence). The CDR3 loop spans 16 amino acids. The ends were cut back, 1 base at V and 0 bases at J, with 9 bases in the middle.

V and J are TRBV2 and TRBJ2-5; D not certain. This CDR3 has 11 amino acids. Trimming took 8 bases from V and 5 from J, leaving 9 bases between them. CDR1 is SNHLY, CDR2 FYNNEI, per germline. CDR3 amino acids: CASATMETQYF. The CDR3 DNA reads TGTGCCAGCGCGACGATGGAGACCCAGTACTTC.

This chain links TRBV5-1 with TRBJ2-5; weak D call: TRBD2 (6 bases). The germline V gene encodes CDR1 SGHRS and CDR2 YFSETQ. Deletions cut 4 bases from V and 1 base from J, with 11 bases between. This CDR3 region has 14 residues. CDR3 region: CASSPGLFQETQYF. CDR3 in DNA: TGCGCCAGCAGCCCGGGACTGTTCCAAGAGACCCAGTACTTC.